This TCR beta chain originates from a study of shared clonotypes between healthy human individuals. Study-level information: A donor's plate count was three for CD4 naive and three for CD4 memory; CD8 naive had two and CD8 memory one.

CDR1 and CDR2 from the germline V gene are SNHLY and FYNNEI. This CDR3 has 18 residues. Losses at the gene ends were 7 bases for V and 6 bases for J; bases not matched to a gene: 13. Produced via immunoSEQ multiplex PCR; TCRdb's table is partial and in-frame only. Of 650,000 to 800,000 clones in the sample, 55% to 75% were seen once. Note on this clone: What it binds is not known.

Study-level findings and limits: Non-shared clonotypes displayed generation probabilities falling below those of clonotypes present in all four donors.

The material sequenced was memory CD4+ T cells sorted from blood. Subset of the sample: CD45RA-negative fraction. This clonotype was sampled from a woman in her 30s in good health. The rearrangement links TRBV2 to TRBJ2-1, with TRBD2 matching over 15 bases. CDR3 amino acids: CASIIGGLAGGPANEQFF. The CDR3 DNA reads TGTGCCAGCATCATAGGTGGACTAGCGGGAGGGCCTGCCAATGAGCAGTTCTTC.